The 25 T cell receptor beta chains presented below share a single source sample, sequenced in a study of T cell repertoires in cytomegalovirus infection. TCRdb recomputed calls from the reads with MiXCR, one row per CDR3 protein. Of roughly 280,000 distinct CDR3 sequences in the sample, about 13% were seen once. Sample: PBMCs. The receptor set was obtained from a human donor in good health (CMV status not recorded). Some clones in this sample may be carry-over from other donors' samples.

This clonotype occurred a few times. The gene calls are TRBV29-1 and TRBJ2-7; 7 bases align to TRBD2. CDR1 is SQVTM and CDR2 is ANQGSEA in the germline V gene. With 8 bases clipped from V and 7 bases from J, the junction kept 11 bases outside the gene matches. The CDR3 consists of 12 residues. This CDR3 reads CSFRTSHAEQYF. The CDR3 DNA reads TGCAGCTTTAGGACTAGTCATGCAGAGCAGTACTTC.

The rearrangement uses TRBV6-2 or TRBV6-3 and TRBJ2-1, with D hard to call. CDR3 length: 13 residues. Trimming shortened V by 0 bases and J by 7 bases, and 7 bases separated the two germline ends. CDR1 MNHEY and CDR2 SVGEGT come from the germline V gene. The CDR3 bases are TGTGCCAGCAGTTACTCGTACTATAATGAGCAGTTCTTC. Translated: CASSYSYYNEQFF.

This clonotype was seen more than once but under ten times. The CDR3 region is CASSHFGGPVNEQFF. CDR3 coding DNA: TGCGCCAGCAGTCATTTCGGGGGGCCCGTCAATGAGCAGTTCTTC. J is TRBJ2-1 and V is TRBV23-1, with D tentatively TRBD2 (7 bases). TRBV23-1 is designated an ORF whose function remains uncertain. Trimming cost V 3 bases and J 6 bases, with 15 bases left between them. There are 15 residues in the CDR3.

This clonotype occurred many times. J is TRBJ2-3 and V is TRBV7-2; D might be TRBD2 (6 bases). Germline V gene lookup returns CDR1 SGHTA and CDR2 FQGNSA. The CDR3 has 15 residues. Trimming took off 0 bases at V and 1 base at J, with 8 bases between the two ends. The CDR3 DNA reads TGTGCCAGCAGCTTAGCTAGCGGCGGCACAGATACGCAGTATTTT. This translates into CASSLASGGTDTQYF.

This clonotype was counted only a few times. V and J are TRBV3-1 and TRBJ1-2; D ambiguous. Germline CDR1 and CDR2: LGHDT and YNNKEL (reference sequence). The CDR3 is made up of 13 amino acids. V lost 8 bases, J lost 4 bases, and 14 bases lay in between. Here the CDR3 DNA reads TGTGCCAGCCAGTATGGTGAGGGCTATGGCTACACCTTC. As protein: CASQYGEGYGYTF.

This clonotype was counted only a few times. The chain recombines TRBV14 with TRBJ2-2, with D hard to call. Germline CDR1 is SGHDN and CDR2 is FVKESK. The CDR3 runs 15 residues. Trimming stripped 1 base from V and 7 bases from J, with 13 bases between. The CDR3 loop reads CASSQAFAAGGELFF. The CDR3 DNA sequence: TGTGCCAGCAGCCAAGCGTTCGCGGCAGGCGGGGAGCTGTTTTTT.

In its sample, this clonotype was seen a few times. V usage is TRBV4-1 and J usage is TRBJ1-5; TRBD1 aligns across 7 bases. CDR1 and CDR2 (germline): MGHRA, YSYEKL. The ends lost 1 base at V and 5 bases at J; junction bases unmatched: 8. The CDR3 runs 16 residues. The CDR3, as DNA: TGCGCCAGCAGCCAAGGGGGACAGACCTCTTATCAGCCCCAGCATTTT. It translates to CASSQGGQTSYQPQHF.

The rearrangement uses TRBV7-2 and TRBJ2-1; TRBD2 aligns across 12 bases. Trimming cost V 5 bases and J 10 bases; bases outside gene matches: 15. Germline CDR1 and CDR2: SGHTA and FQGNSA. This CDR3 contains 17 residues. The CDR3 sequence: CASSAQPGLAGDWEQFF. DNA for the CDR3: TGTGCCAGCAGCGCTCAACCGGGACTAGCGGGTGACTGGGAGCAGTTCTTC.

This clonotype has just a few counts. This CDR3 reads CASSLYLVTQPQHF. The CDR3 bases are TGTGCCAGCAGTTTATACCTAGTTACTCAGCCCCAGCATTTT. V gene TRBV28 combines with J gene TRBJ1-5; the D is unclear. This CDR3 region has 14 residues. The germline V gene has CDR1 MDHEN and CDR2 SYDVKM. The V gene lost 1 base and the J gene lost 6 bases, with 10 bases spanning the gap.

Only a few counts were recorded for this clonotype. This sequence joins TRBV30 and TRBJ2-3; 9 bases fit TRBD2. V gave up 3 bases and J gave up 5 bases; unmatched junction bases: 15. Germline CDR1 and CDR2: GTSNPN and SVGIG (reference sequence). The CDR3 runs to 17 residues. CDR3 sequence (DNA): TGTGCCTGGAGCCGAGGGACGCGGGAGGGCCGAGGAGATACGCAGTATTTT. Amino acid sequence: CAWSRGTREGRGDTQYF.

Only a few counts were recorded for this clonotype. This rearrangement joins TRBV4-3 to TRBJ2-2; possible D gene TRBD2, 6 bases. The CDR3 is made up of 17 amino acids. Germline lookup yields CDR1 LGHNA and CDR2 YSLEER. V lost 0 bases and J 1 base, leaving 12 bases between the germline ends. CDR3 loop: CASSQEFRAGNTGELFF. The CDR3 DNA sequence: TGCGCCAGCAGCCAAGAGTTTCGAGCGGGGAACACCGGGGAGCTGTTTTTT.

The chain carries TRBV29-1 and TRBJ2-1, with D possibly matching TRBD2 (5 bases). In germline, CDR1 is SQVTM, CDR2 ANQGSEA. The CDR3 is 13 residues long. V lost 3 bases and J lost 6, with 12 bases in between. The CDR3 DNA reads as TGCAGCGTTGACGTGGGAGTATCCAATGAGCAGTTCTTC. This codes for CSVDVGVSNEQFF.

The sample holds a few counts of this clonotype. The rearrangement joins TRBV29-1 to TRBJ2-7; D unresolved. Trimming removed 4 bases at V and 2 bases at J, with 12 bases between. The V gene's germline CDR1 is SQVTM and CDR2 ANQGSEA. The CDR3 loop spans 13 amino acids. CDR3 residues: CSVVAKKPYEQYF. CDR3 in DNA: TGCAGCGTTGTCGCCAAGAAACCCTACGAGCAGTACTTC.

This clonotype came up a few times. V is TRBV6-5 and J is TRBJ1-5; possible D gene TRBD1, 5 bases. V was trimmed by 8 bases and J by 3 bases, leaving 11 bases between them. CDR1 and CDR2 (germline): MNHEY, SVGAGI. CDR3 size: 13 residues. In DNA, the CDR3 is TGTGCCAGCGGGGCACAGTACAATCAGCCCCAGCATTTT. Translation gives CASGAQYNQPQHF.

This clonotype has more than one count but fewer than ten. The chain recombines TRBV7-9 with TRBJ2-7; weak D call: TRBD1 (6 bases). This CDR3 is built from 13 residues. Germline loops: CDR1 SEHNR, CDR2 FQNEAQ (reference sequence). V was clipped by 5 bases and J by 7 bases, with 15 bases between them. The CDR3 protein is CASSPRTEWEQYF. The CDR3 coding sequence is TGTGCCAGCAGCCCCCGGACAGAGTGGGAGCAGTACTTC.

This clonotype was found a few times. DNA of the CDR3: TGTGCCAGCAGCCGCGGTACTATGTATGAGCAGTTCTTC. Its protein is CASSRGTMYEQFF. The chain has TRBV7-9 and TRBJ2-1; D call uncertain. V lost 5 bases, J lost 8 bases, and 13 bases lay in between. This CDR3 spans 13 amino acids. CDR1 and CDR2 (germline): SEHNR, FQNEAQ (reference sequence). The variable domain in full, completed from reference TRBV7-9 and TRBJ2-1, reads DTGVSQNPRHKITKRGQNVTFRCDPISEHNRLYWYRQTLGQGPEFLTYFQNEAQLEKSRLLSDRFSAERPKGSFSTLEIQRTEQGDSAMYLCASSRGTMYEQFFGPGTRLTVL.

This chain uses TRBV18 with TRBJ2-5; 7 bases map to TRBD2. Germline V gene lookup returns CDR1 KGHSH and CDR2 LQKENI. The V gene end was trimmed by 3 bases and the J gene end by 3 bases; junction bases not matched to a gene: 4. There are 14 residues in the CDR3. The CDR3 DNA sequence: TGTGCCAGCTCACCGACAGCGGGGAAAGAGACCCAGTACTTC. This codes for CASSPTAGKETQYF.

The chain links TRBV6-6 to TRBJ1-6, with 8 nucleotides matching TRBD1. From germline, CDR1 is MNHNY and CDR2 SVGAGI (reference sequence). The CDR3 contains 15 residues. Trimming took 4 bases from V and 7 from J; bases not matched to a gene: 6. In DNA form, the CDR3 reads TGTGCCAGCAGTTTGCAGGGGGCGGGGAATTCACCCCTCCACTTT. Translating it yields CASSLQGAGNSPLHF.

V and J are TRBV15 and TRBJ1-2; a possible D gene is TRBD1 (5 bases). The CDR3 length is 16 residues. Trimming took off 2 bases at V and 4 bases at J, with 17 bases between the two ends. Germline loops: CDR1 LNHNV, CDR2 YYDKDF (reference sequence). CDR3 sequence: CATSRPTGTSSYGYTF. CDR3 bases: TGTGCCACCAGCAGACCCACCGGGACCTCTTCCTATGGCTACACCTTC.

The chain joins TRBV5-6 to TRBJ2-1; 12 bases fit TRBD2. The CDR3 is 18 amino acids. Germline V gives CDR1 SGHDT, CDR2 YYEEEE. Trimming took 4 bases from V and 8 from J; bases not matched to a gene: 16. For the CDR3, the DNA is TGTGCCAGCAGCGCGGGACGGATCCTAGCGGGAGGGCCAGATGAGCAGTTCTTC. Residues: CASSAGRILAGGPDEQFF.

This CDR3 reads CASSPLRDGYTF. The CDR3 bases are TGTGCCAGCAGCCCCCTCCGTGATGGCTACACCTTC. This chain joins TRBV12-3 or TRBV12-4 and TRBJ1-2; D is unclear. The ends were cut back, 6 bases at V and 6 bases at J, with 11 bases in the middle. The CDR3 length is 12 residues.

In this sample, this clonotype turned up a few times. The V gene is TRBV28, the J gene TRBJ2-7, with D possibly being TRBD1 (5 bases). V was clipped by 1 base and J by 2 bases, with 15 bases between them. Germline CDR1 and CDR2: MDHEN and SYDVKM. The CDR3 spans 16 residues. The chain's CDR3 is CASSLSQGSLPYEQYF. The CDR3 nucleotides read TGTGCCAGCAGTTTATCCCAGGGTTCTTTGCCCTACGAGCAGTACTTC.

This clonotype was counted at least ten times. The CDR3 protein is CASRTQRASSYNEQFF. The CDR3 DNA follows: TGTGCCAGCAGGACTCAGCGGGCCTCCTCCTACAATGAGCAGTTCTTC. The rearrangement joins TRBV7-6 to TRBJ2-1, with D perhaps TRBD2 (6 bases). The CDR3 contains 16 residues. Trimming cost V 6 bases and J 0 bases, with 15 bases left between them. CDR1 and CDR2 from the germline V gene are SGHVS and FNYEAQ.

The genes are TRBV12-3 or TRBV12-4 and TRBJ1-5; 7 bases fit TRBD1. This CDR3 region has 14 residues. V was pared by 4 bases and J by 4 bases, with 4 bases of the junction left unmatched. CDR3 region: CASSWTGINQPQHF. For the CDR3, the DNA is TGTGCCAGCAGTTGGACAGGAATAAATCAGCCCCAGCATTTT.

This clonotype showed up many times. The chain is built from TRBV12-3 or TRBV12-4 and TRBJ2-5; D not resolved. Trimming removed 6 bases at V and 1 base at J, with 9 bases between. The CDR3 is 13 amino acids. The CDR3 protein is CASRDTVQETQYF. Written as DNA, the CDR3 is TGTGCCAGCAGAGATACCGTCCAAGAGACCCAGTACTTC.